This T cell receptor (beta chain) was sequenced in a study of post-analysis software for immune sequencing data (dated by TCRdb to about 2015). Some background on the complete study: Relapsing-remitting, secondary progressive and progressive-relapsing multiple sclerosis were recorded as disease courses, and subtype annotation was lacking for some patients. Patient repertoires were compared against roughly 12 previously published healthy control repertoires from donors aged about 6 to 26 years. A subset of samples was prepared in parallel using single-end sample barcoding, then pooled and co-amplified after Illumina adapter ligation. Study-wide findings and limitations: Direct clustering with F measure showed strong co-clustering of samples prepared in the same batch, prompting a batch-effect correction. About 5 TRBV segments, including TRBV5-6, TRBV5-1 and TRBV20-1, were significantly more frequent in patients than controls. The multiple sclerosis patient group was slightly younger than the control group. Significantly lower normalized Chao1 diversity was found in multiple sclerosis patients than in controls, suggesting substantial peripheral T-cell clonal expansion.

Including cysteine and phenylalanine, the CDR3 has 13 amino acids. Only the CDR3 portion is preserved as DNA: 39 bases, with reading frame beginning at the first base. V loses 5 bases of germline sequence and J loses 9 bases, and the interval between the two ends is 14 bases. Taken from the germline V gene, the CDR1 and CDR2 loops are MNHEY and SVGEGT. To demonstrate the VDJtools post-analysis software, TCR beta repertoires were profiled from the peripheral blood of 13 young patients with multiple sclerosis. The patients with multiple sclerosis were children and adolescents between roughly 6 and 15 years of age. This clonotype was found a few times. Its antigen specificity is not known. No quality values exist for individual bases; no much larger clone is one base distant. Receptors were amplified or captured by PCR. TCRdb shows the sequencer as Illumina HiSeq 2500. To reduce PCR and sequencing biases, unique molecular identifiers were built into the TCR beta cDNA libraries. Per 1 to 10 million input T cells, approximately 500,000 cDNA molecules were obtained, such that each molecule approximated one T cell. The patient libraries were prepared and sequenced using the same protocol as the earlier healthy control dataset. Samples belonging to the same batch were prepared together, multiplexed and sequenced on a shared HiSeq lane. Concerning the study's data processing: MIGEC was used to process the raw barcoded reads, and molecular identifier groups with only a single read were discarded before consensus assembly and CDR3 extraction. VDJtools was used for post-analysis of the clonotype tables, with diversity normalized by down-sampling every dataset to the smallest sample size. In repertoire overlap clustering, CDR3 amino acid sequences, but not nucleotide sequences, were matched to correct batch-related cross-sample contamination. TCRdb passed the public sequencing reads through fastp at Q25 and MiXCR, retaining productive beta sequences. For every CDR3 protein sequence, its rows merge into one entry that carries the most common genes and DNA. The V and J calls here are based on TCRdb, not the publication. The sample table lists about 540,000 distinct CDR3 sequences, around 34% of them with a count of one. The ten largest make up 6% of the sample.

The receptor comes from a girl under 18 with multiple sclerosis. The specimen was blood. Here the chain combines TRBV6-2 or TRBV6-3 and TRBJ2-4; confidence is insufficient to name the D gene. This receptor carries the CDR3 CASSPTGGGIQYF. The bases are TGTGCCAGCAGTCCCACGGGCGGCGGCATTCAGTACTTC.